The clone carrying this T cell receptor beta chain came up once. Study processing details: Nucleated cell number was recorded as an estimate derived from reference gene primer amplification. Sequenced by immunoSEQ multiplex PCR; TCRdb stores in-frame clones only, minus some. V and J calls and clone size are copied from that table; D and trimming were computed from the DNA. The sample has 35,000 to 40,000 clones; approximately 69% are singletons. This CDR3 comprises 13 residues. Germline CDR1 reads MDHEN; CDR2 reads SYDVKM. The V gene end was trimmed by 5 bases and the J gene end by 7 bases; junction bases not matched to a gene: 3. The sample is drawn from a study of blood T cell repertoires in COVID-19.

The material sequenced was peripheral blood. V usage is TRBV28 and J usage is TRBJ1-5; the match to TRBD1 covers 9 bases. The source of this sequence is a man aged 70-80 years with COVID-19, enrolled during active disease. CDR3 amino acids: CASSTGGRQPQHF. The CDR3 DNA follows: TGTGCCAGCAGTACAGGGGGCCGACAGCCCCAGCATTTT.